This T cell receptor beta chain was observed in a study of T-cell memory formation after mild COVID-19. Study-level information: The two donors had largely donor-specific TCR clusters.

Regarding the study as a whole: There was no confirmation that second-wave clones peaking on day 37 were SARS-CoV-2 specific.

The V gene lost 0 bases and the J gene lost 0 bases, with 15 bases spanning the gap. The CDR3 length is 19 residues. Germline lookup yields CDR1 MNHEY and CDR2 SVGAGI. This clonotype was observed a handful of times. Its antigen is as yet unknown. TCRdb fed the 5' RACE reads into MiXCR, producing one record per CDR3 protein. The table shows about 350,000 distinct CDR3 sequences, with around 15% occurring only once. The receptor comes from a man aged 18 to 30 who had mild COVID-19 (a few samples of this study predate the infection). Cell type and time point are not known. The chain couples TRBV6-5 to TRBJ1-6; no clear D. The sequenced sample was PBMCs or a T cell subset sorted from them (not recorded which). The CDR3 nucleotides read TGTGCCAGCAGTTACTCGATTCTGATGGGGAGCTCCTATAATTCACCCCTCCACTTT. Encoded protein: CASSYSILMGSSYNSPLHF.